The entry below describes one T cell receptor (beta chain). Its antigen remains unidentified. Each sorted subset replicate got 200 ng genomic DNA, roughly 27,000 genomes. Method: immunoSEQ multiplex PCR; TCRdb's copy keeps in-frame clones and lacks some. This sample carries 2 million to 3 million clones, 93% of them seen once, and the ten largest clones take roughly 0.36%. These data come from a study of shared clonotypes between healthy human individuals. Broader study findings: Some naive CD4 clonotypes, 4% to 6%, turned up in common across a handful of donors. On the whole, naive subsets had larger estimated richness than memory subsets had. Unshared clonotypes carried lower generation probabilities than those common to all four donors.

This CDR3 comprises 14 residues. With 4 bases clipped from V and 5 bases from J, the junction kept 8 bases outside the gene matches. Germline-derived CDR1 and CDR2 are SSHAT and FNYEAQ (reference sequence). The sample taken for sequencing was naive CD4+ T cells from PBMCs. Subset noted: CD45RA+ positively selected. V usage is TRBV7-7 and J usage is TRBJ2-7; the match to TRBD1 covers 7 bases. The TCR was taken from a man aged 18 to 30 in good health. Some clones in this sample may be carry-over from other donors' samples. The CDR3 sequence: CASSSGTVTDEQYF. For the CDR3, the DNA is TGTGCCAGCAGCTCCGGGACAGTAACAGACGAGCAGTACTTC.